This TCR beta chain was identified during a study of Ad26.COV2.S vaccination and SARS-CoV-2 variants. Looking at the study overall: In the study, Ad26.COV2.S was injected intramuscularly once, or twice 56 days apart.

This CDR3 contains 16 residues. Per the germline V gene, CDR1 is SEHNR and CDR2 is FQNEAQ (reference sequence). Germline trimming cut 1 base from V and 2 bases from J; bases unmatched to any gene: 7. Treatment of the sample: about 20 received Ad26.COV2.S at low or high dose, single or two shots; about five received placebo; per-sample allocation not given. After the first vaccine or placebo injection, samples were drawn on day 63. Vaccination used an Ad26 vector expressing Wuhan-strain SARS-CoV-2 spike. Clones were read by immunoSEQ multiplex PCR, and TCRdb kept only the in-frame ones, dropping some. Of roughly 460,000 clones in the sample, nearly 90% are singletons; the top ten hold roughly 1.7%.

This sequence joins TRBV7-9 and TRBJ2-7, with 8 positions matching TRBD1. The source was peripheral blood, collected in a trial of Ad26.COV2.S vaccine versus placebo. The source of this sequence is a person aged 18-60 years who received the Ad26.COV2.S COVID-19 vaccine or a placebo. For the CDR3, the DNA is TGTGCCAGCAGCTTAGGGACAGGGCGGGGAGCCTACGAGCAGTACTTC. This codes for CASSLGTGRGAYEQYF.